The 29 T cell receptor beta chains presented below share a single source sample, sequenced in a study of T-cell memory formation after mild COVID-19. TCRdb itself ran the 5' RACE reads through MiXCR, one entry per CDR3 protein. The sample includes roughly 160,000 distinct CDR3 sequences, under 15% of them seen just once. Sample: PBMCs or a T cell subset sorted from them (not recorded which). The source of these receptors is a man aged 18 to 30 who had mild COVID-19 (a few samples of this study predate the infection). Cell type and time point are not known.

Written as DNA, the CDR3 is TGTGCCAGCAGCTCGGGGGGGGTTAGACCTGATCAGCCCCAGCATTTT. It codes for CASSSGGVRPDQPQHF. The V gene is TRBV7-2, the J gene TRBJ1-5; D is perhaps TRBD1 (5 bases). This CDR3 region has 16 residues. Germline-derived CDR1 and CDR2 are SGHTA and FQGNSA. The germline V and J ends were trimmed by 4 bases and 5 bases, with 18 bases remaining between them.

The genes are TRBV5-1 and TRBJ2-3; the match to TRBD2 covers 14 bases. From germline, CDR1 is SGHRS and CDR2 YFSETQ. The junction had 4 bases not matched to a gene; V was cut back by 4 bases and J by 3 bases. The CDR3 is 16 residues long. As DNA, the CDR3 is TGCGCCAGCAGCACGGGGACTAGCGGGGGAACAGATACGCAGTATTTT. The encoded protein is CASSTGTSGGTDTQYF.

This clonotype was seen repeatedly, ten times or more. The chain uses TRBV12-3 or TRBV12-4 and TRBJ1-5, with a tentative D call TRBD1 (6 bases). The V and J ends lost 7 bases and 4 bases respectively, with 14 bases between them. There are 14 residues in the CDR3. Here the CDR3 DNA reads TGTGCCAGCAAAAGGACGGGACAAAATCAGCCCCAGCATTTT. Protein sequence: CASKRTGQNQPQHF.

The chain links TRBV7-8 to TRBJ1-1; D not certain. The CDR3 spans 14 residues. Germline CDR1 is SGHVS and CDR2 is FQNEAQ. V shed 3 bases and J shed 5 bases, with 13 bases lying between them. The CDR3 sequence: CASSFEDSVTEAFF. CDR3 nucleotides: TGTGCCAGCAGCTTCGAGGACTCAGTAACTGAAGCTTTCTTT.

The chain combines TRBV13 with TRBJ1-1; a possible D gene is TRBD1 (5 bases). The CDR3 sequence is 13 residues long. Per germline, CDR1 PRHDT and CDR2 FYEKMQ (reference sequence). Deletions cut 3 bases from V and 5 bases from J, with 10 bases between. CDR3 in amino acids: CASSFRVRTEAFF. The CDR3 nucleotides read TGTGCCAGCAGCTTCAGGGTGAGAACTGAAGCTTTCTTT.

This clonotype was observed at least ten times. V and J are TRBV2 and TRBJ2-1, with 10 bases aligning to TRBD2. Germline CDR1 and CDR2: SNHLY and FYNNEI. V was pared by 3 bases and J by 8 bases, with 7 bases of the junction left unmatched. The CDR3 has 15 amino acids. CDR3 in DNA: TGTGCCAGCAGTGAGTGGGCTAGCGGGGGCGATGAGCAGTTCTTC. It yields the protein CASSEWASGGDEQFF. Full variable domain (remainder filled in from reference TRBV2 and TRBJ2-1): EPEVTQTPSHQVTQMGQEVILRCVPISNHLYFYWYRQILGQKVEFLVSFYNNEISEKSEIFDDQFSVERPDGSNFTLKIRSTKLEDSAMYFCASSEWASGGDEQFFGPGTRLTVL.

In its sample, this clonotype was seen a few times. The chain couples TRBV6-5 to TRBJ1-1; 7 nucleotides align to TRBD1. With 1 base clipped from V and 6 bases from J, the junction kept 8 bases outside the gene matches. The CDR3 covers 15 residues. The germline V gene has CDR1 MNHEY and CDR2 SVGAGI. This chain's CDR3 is CASSYLTGVVAEAFF. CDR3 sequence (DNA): TGTGCCAGCAGTTACTTAACAGGGGTGGTCGCTGAAGCTTTCTTT.

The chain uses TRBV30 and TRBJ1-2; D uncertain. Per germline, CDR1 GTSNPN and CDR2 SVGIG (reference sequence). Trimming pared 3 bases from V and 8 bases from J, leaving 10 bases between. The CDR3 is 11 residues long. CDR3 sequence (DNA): TGTGCCTGGAGGAGTTCCGGAGGCTACACCTTC. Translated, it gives CAWRSSGGYTF.

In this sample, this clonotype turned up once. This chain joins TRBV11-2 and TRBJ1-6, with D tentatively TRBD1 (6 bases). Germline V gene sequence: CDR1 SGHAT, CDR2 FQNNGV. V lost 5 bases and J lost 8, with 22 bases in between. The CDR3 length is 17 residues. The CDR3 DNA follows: TGTGCCAGCAGCCCCGGTAGGGGCAGGGGTATGGATTCACCCCTCCACTTT. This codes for CASSPGRGRGMDSPLHF.

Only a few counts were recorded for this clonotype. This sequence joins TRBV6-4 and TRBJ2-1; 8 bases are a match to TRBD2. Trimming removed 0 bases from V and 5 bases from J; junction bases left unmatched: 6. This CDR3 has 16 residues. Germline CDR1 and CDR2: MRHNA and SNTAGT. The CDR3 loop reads CASSDSIAGGHNEQFF. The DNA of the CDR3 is TGTGCCAGCAGTGACTCGATCGCGGGGGGTCACAATGAGCAGTTCTTC.

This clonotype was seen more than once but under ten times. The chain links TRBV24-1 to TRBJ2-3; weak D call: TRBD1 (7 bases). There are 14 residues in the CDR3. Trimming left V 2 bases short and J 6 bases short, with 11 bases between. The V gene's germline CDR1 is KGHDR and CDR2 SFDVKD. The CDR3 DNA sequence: TGTGCCACCAGTGATTCAGGGGGGCGGGATACGCAGTATTTT. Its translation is CATSDSGGRDTQYF.

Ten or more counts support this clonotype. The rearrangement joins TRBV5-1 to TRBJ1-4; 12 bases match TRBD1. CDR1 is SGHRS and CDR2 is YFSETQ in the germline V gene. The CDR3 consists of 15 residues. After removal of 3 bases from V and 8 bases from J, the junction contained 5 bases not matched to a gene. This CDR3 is CASSSSGTGGEKLFF. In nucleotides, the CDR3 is TGCGCCAGCAGCTCTTCCGGGACAGGGGGCGAAAAACTGTTTTTT.

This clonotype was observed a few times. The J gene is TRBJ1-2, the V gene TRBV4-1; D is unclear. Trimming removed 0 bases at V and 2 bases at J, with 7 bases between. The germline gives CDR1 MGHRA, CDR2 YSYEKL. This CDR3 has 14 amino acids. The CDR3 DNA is TGCGCCAGCAGCCAAGATCATGGGAACTATGGCTACACCTTC. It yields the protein CASSQDHGNYGYTF.

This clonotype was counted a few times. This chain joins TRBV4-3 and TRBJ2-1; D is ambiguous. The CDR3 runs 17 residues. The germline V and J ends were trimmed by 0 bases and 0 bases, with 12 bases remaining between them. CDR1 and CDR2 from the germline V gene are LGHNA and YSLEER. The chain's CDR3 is CASSQDSPGSSYNEQFF. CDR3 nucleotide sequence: TGCGCCAGCAGCCAAGATTCCCCAGGAAGCTCCTACAATGAGCAGTTCTTC.

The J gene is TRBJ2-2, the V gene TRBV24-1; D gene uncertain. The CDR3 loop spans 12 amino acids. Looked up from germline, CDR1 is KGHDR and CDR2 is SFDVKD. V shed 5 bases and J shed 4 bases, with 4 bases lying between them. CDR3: CATSGVTGELFF. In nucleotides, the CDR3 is TGTGCCACCAGTGGCGTCACCGGGGAGCTGTTTTTT.

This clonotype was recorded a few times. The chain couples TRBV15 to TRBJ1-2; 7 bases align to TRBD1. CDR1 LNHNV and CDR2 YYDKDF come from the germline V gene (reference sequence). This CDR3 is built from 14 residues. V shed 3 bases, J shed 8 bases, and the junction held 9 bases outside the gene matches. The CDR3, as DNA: TGTGCCACCAGCAGTCCTGACAGGGCGGGCGGCTACACCTTC. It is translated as CATSSPDRAGGYTF.

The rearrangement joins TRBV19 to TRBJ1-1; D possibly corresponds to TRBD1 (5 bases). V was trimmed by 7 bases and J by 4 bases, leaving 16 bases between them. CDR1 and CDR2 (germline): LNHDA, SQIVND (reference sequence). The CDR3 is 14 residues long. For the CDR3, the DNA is TGTGCCAGTATCCAGGACGAGGGGTTCACTGAAGCTTTCTTT. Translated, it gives CASIQDEGFTEAFF.

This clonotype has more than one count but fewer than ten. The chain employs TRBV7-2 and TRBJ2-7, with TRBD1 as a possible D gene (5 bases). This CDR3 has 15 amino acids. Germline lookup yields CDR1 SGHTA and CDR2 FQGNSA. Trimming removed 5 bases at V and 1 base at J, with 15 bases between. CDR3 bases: TGTGCCAGCAGCCGGCAGGGTGTAGCATCCTACGAGCAGTACGTC. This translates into CASSRQGVASYEQYV.

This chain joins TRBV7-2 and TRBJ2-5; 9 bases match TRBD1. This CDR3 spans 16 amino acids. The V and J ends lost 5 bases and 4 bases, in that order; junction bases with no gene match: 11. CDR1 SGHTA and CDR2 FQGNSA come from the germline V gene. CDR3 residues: CASSAPGTGRGETQYF. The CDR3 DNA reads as TGTGCCAGCAGCGCGCCCGGGACAGGGCGTGGAGAGACCCAGTACTTC.

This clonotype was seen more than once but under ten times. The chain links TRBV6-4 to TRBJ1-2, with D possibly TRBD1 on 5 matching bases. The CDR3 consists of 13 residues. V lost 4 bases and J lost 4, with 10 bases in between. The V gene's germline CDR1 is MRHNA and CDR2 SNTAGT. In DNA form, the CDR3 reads TGTGCCAGCAGTGCAGGGCCTCGCTATGGCTACACCTTC. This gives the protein CASSAGPRYGYTF.

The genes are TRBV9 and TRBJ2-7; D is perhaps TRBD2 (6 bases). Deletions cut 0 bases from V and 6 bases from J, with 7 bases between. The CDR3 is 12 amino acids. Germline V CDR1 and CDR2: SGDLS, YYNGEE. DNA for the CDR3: TGTGCCAGCAGCGTAGTCGGGGGCGAGCAGTACTTC. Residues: CASSVVGGEQYF.

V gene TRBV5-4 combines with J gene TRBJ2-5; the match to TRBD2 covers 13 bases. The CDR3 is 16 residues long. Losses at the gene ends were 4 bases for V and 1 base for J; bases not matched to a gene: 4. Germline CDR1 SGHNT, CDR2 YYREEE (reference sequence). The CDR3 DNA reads TGTGCCAGCAGCCCTGGACTAGCGGGGGCCCAAGAGACCCAGTACTTC. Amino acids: CASSPGLAGAQETQYF.

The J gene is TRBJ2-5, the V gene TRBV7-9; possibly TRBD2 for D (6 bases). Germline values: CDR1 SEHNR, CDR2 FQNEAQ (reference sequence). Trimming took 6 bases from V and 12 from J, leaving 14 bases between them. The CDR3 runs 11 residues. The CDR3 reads CASRDGTGKYF. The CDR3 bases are TGTGCCAGCAGGGATGGGACTGGAAAGTACTTC.

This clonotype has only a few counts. CDR3 in amino acids: CASSHPSGGAPDTQYF. In DNA, the CDR3 is TGTGCCAGCAGCCACCCTAGCGGGGGGGCCCCAGATACGCAGTATTTT. This rearrangement joins TRBV7-2 to TRBJ2-3, with 12 bases fitting TRBD2. V trimming: 5 bases; J trimming: 4 bases; junction bases outside the gene matches: 7. Germline CDR1 SGHTA, CDR2 FQGNSA. The CDR3 runs to 16 residues.

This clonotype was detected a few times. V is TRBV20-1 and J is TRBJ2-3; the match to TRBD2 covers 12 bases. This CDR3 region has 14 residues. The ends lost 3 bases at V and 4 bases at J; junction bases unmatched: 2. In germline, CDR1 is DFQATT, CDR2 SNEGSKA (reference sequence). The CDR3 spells CSARTSGGADTQYF. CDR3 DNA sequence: TGCAGTGCTAGGACTAGCGGGGGCGCAGATACGCAGTATTTT.

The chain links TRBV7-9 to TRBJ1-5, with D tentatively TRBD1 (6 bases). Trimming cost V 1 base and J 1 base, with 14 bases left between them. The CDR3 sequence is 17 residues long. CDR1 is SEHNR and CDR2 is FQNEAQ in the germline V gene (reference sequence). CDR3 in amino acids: CASSLVFGGTSNQPQHF. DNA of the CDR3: TGTGCCAGCAGCTTAGTTTTCGGGGGCACGAGCAATCAGCCCCAGCATTTT.

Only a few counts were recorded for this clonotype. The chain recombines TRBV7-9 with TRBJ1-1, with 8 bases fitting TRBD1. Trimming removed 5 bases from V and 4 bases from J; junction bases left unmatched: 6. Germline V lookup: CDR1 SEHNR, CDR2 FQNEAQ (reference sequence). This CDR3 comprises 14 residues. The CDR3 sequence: CASSPQGGGTEAFF. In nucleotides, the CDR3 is TGTGCCAGCAGCCCACAGGGGGGGGGCACTGAAGCTTTCTTT.

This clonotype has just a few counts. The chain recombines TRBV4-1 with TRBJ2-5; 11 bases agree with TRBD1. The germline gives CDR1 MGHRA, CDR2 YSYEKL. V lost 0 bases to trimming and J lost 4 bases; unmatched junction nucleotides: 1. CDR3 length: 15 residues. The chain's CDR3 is CASSQEGTGGETQYF. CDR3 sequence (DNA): TGCGCCAGCAGCCAAGAAGGGACAGGGGGAGAGACCCAGTACTTC.

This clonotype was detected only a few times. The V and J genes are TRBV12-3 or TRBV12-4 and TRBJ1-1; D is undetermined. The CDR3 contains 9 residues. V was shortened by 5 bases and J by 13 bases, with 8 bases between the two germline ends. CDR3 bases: TGTGCCAGCAGTCCCAAGGGTTTCTTT. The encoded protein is CASSPKGFF.